The next 14 T cell receptor beta chains were all read from a single sample in a study of beta chain features in type 1 diabetes. The authors reverse transcribed all of the isolated RNA, so sequencing captured expressed TCRB transcripts. Repertoires were generated with immunoSEQ multiplex PCR, while TCRdb's copy carries only in-frame clones and drops some. The sample gives approximately 300,000 clones, about 10% of which show up once; around 0.015% is in the top ten. The sample was naive CD4+ T cells from blood. The receptor set was obtained from a woman aged 25 to 39 in good health.

This clone was seen a few times. V gene TRBV4-3 combines with J gene TRBJ2-1, with TRBD2 identical over 12 bases. Per germline, CDR1 LGHNA and CDR2 YSLEER. The CDR3 totals 17 residues. The trim removed 2 bases at V and 7 bases at J, leaving 9 bases unmatched. In DNA form, the CDR3 reads TGCGCCAGCAGCCAATCTCCCCTAGCGGGAGGGCCTAATGAGCAGTTCTTC. Translation gives CASSQSPLAGGPNEQFF.

V and J are TRBV9 and TRBJ1-4; 7 bases align to TRBD1. In germline, CDR1 is SGDLS, CDR2 YYNGEE. CDR3 length equals 13 residues. V trimming: 4 bases; J trimming: 8 bases; junction bases outside the gene matches: 5. In DNA, the CDR3 is TGTGCCAGCAGCAATCGACAGGGCGAAAAACTGTTTTTT. The encoded protein is CASSNRQGEKLFF. Full variable domain (missing parts from reference TRBV9 and TRBJ1-4): DSGVTQTPKHLITATGQRVTLRCSPRSGDLSVYWYQQSLDQGLQFLIQYYNGEERAKGNILERFSAQQFPDLHSELNLSSLELGDSALYFCASSNRQGEKLFFGSGTQLSVL.

The J gene is TRBJ2-3, the V gene TRBV9; D possibly corresponds to TRBD1 (5 bases). Trimming cost V 4 bases and J 4 bases, with 16 bases left between them. The CDR3 loop spans 15 amino acids. Germline V gene sequence: CDR1 SGDLS, CDR2 YYNGEE. CDR3 loop: CASSTITQGSDTQYF. The CDR3 coding sequence is TGTGCCAGCAGCACGATAACCCAGGGCTCAGATACGCAGTATTTT.

J is TRBJ2-2 and V is TRBV30; D uncertain. Trimming stripped 2 bases from V and 5 bases from J, with 6 bases between. CDR1 GTSNPN and CDR2 SVGIG come from the germline V gene (reference sequence). This CDR3 is 12 amino acids long. The chain's CDR3 is CAWSPVTGELFF. CDR3 coding DNA: TGTGCCTGGAGTCCAGTGACCGGGGAGCTGTTTTTT.

This clone was observed a few times. The rearrangement uses TRBV18 and TRBJ2-7; tentative D call: TRBD2 (6 bases). The CDR3 has 16 residues. V dropped 2 bases and J dropped 2 bases, with 16 bases sitting between them. Looked up from germline, CDR1 is KGHSH and CDR2 is LQKENI. The CDR3 sequence is CASSPTFQAGTYEQYF. The CDR3 nucleotides read TGTGCCAGCTCACCAACGTTCCAGGCGGGAACCTACGAGCAGTACTTC.

A remark on this clone: The junction differs from germline at one of its ends, possibly a read error. V gene TRBV30 combines with J gene TRBJ2-1, with TRBD2 identical over 7 bases. This CDR3 has 11 amino acids. The germline V gene has CDR1 GTSNPN and CDR2 SVGIG (reference sequence). The CDR3 coding sequence is TGTGCCTGGAGCAAGACTAGCTTTGGACTCTTC. Amino acid sequence: CAWSKTSFGLF. Combining the CDR3 with reference TRBV30 and TRBJ2-1 gives the whole variable domain SQTIHQWPATLVQPVGSPLSLECTVEGTSNPNLYWYRQAAGRGLQLLFYSVGIGQISSEVPQNLSASRPQDRQFILSSKKLLLSDSGFYLCAWSKTSFGLFGPGTRLTVL.

Concerning this clone: The identical CDR3 is also encoded by other nucleotide sequences in the sample. V is TRBV28 and J is TRBJ1-5; D unclear. The V end lost 6 bases, the J end lost 4 bases, and 7 bases lay between the germline ends. From germline, CDR1 is MDHEN and CDR2 SYDVKM. The length of the CDR3 is 12 residues. Here the CDR3 reads CASRSGNQPQHF. The CDR3, as DNA: TGTGCCAGCAGGTCGGGGAATCAGCCCCAGCATTTT. The variable domain in full, with the rest retrieved from reference TRBV28 and TRBJ1-5, is DVKVTQSSRYLVKRTGEKVFLECVQDMDHENMFWYRQDPGLGLRLIYFSYDVKMKEKGDIPEGYSVSREKKERFSLILESASTNQTSMYLCASRSGNQPQHFGDGTRLSIL.

The chain has TRBV2 and TRBJ2-7; a weak D match, TRBD2 (6 bases). Per the germline V gene, CDR1 is SNHLY and CDR2 is FYNNEI. This CDR3 is 12 amino acids long. V dropped 6 bases and J dropped 6 bases, with 12 bases sitting between them. The CDR3 DNA is TGTGCCAGCAGGGAGGGTGGGGGCGAGCAGTACTTC. Residues: CASREGGGEQYF.

This clone was observed a handful of times. This chain joins TRBV9 and TRBJ2-6; 11 bases are shared with TRBD1. CDR3 length: 17 amino acids. V gave up 3 bases and J gave up 4 bases; unmatched junction bases: 6. Germline loops: CDR1 SGDLS, CDR2 YYNGEE. CDR3: CASSAGQGALGANVLTF. DNA of the CDR3: TGTGCCAGCAGCGCAGGACAGGGGGCGCTCGGGGCCAACGTCCTGACTTTC.

The table lists this clone with a few counts. V gene TRBV4-2 combines with J gene TRBJ2-4; 7 bases map to TRBD2. CDR3 size: 15 residues. Germline CDR1 and CDR2: LGHNA and YNFKEQ. J gave up 3 bases and V 2 bases, and 4 bases lay outside the gene matches. The CDR3 spells CASSQLGLDKNIQYF. The CDR3 coding sequence is TGTGCCAGCAGCCAACTAGGACTAGACAAAAACATTCAGTACTTC.

This clone was recorded a few times. This chain links TRBV11-2 with TRBJ2-5; 13 bases fit TRBD2. The junction had 7 bases not matched to a gene; V was cut back by 1 base and J by 5 bases. CDR1 and CDR2 from the germline V gene are SGHAT and FQNNGV. The CDR3 spans 17 residues. The DNA of the CDR3 is TGTGCCAGCAGCTTAGTGGTTACTAGCGGGAGGGCGGAGACCCAGTACTTC. This sequence encodes CASSLVVTSGRAETQYF.

This clone was seen more than once but under ten times. J is TRBJ2-3 and V is TRBV7-2, with no clear D. Trimming took off 2 bases at V and 1 base at J, with 13 bases between the two ends. The CDR3 covers 16 residues. Germline lookup yields CDR1 SGHTA and CDR2 FQGNSA. CDR3 in DNA: TGTGCCAGCAGCTTACAAGCGACCTCTGGCACAGATACGCAGTATTTT. Amino acid sequence: CASSLQATSGTDTQYF.

The chain carries TRBV29-1 and TRBJ2-3, with 11 bases lining up with TRBD1. The CDR3 consists of 16 residues. J gave up 5 bases and V 1 base, and 8 bases lay outside the gene matches. Germline values: CDR1 SQVTM, CDR2 ANQGSEA. The CDR3 DNA is TGCAGCGTTGAAGCCCACGGACAGGGGGCTATAGATACGCAGTATTTT. This translates into CSVEAHGQGAIDTQYF.

V is TRBV25-1 and J is TRBJ2-1; 9 bases align to TRBD1. Germline CDR1 and CDR2: MGHDK and SYGVNS. This CDR3 is built from 15 residues. J gave up 8 bases and V 7 bases, and 12 bases lay outside the gene matches. This chain's CDR3 is CASNARDRVVDEQFF. CDR3 nucleotide sequence: TGTGCCAGCAATGCGAGGGACAGGGTGGTCGATGAGCAGTTCTTC.